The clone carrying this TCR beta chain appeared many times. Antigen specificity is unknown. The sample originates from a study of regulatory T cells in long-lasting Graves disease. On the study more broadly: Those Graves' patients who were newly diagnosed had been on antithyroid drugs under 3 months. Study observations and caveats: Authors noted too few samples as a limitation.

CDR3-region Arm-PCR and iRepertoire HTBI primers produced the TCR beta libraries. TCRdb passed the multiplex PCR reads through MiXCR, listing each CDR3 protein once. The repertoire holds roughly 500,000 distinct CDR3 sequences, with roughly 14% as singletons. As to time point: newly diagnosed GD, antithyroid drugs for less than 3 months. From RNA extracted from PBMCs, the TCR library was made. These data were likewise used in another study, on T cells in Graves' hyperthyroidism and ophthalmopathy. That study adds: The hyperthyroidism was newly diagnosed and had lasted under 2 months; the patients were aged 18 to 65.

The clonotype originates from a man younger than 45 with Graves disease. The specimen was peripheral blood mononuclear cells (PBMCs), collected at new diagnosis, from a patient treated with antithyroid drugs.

CDR3 bases: TGTGCCAGCAGTTACTCGCCTCAGGGCCACGGGGAGCTGTTTTTT. The encoded protein is CASSYSPQGHGELFF. The chain recombines TRBV6-5 with TRBJ2-2, with D maybe TRBD1 (5 bases). Trimming left V 0 bases short and J 7 bases short, with 12 bases between. This CDR3 spans 15 amino acids. The germline CDR1 and CDR2 sequences are MNHEY and SVGAGI.